This entry features one TCR beta chain sequence. Its antigen is not identified. This specimen comes from a study of shared clonotypes between healthy human individuals. General study points: Sample collection involved blood only; tissue repertoires are likely different. The four-donor shared clonotypes exceeded non-shared clonotypes in generation probability, with non-shared ones scoring lower.

Per the study methods: As immunoSEQ supplied junction-only sequences (without quality scores), filtering differed. The assay was immunoSEQ multiplex PCR, and TCRdb's table has in-frame clones only and misses some. V, J and clone size are those of that table, while D and trimming were read from the DNA. The table records approximately 2,200,000 clones, about 92% of them present only once. Terminally differentiated effector memory CD45RA+ cells were excluded from the naive CD8 cells, which were CD45RO-negative and positively selected for CCR7. This TCR was recovered from a man between 18 and 35 years old in good health. Some clones in this sample may be carry-over from other donors' samples. Sample: naive CD8+ T cells from PBMCs.

The CDR3 bases are TGCGCCAGCAGCCAAAGGAGGCTAGCCAAAAACATTCAGTACTTC. Protein sequence: CASSQRRLAKNIQYF. The chain combines TRBV4-3 with TRBJ2-4; D is possibly TRBD2 (5 bases). Germline V gives CDR1 LGHNA, CDR2 YSLEER. This CDR3 comprises 15 residues. The V and J ends lost 2 bases and 0 bases respectively, with 8 bases between them.